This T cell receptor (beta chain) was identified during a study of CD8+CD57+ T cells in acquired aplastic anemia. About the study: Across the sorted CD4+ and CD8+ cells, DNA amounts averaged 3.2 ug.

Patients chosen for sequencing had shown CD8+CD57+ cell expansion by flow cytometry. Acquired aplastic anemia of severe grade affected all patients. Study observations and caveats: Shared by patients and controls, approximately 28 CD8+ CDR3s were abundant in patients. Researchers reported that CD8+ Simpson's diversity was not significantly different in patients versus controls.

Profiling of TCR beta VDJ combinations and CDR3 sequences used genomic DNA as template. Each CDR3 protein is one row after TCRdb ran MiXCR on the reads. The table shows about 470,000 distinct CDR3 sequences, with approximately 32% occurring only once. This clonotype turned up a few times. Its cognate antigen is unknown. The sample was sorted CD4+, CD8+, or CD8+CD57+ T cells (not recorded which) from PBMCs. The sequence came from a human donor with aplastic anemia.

Here the CDR3 DNA reads TGTGCCAGCAGGGAGGGGGCCCCCGGGGAGCTGTTTTTT. It codes for CASREGAPGELFF. The J gene is TRBJ2-2, the V gene TRBV2; maybe TRBD1 (7 bases). V shed 6 bases and J shed 6 bases, with 11 bases lying between them. Per the germline V gene, CDR1 is SNHLY and CDR2 is FYNNEI. The CDR3 runs to 13 residues.